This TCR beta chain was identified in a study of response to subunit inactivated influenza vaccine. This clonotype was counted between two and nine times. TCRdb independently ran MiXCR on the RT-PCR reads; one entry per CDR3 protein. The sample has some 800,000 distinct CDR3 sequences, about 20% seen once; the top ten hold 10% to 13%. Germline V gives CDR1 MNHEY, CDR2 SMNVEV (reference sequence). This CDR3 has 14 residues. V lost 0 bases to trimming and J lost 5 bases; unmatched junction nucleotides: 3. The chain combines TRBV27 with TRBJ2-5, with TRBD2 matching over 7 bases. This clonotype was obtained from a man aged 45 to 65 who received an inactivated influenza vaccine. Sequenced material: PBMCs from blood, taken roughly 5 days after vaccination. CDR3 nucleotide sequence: TGTGCCAGCAGTTTATCGTTTAGCGGGGAGACCCAGTACTTC. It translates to CASSLSFSGETQYF.